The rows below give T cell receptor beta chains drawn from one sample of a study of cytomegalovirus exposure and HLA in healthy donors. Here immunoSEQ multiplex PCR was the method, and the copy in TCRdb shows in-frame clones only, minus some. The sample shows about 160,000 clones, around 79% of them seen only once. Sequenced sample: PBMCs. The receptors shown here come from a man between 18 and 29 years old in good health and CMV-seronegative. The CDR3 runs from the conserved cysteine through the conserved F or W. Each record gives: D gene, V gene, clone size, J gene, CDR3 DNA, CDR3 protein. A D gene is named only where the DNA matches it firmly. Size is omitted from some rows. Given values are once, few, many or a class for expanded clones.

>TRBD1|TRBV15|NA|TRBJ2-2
TGTGCCACCAGCCCCCGGGACAGGAAGAACACCGGGGAGCTGTTTTTT
CATSPRDRKNTGELFF
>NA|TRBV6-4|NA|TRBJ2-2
TGTGCCAGCGACCGGGAGTCAACCGGGGAGCTGTTTTTT
CASDRESTGELFF
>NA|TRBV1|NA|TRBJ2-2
TGCACCAGCAGCCGGATGGGCCCCGGCGCGAACACCGGGGAGCTGTTTTTT
CTSSRMGPGANTGELFF
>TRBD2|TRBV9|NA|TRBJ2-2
TGTGCCAGCAGCGTGCCCCTGGGCGGGAGGGCCTCGGGCGGGGAGCTGTTTTTT
CASSVPLGGRASGGELFF
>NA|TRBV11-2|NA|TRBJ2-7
TGTGCCAGCAGCTTAGATAGAGGTTTTTCCTACGAGCAGTACTTC
CASSLDRGFSYEQYF
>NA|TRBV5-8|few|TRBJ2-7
TGTGCCAGCAGCTTGGGTACTACCTACGAGCAGTACTTC
CASSLGTTYEQYF
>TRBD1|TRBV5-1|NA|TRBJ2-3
TGCGCCAGCAGCCGATCCGGACAGGGCAGGACAGATACGCAGTATTTT
CASSRSGQGRTDTQYF
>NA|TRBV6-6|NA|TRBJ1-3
TGTGCCAGCACCGAAGAGCGATCTGGAAACACCATATATTTT
CASTEERSGNTIYF
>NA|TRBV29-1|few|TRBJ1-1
TGCAGCTCACAGGACCAGGGCACTGAAGCTTTCTTT
CSSQDQGTEAFF
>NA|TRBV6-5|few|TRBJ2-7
TGTGCCAGCATGCGGGATTTGAGGGGAAACTACGAGCAGTACTTC
CASMRDLRGNYEQYF
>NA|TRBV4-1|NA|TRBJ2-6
TGCGCCAGCAGCCAGGGGCACTCTGGGGCCAACGTCCTGACTTTC
CASSQGHSGANVLTF
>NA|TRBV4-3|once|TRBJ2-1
TGCGCCAGCAGCCAAGGAGGGCGTGAGGATGAGCAGTTCTTC
CASSQGGREDEQFF
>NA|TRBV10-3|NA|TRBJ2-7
TGTGCCATAGCAGAGGGCCCCTACGAGCAGTACTTC
CAIAEGPYEQYF
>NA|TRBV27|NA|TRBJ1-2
TGTGCCAGCAGTCCCCTGGCAGGGGACTATGGCTACACCTTC
CASSPLAGDYGYTF
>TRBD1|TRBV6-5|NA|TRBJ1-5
TGTGCCAGCAGTTACCCTCGGGGACAGGGGGCTGGGCCCCAGCATTTT
CASSYPRGQGAGPQHF
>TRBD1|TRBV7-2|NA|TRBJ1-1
TGTGCCAGCAGGGAGGGGGCGACGAACACTGAAGCTTTCTTT
CASREGATNTEAFF
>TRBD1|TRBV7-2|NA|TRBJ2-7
TGTGCCAGCACCCAGGGGGCCCTGGGGTACGAGCAGTACTTC
CASTQGALGYEQYF
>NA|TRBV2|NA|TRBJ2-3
TGTGCCAGCAGAGGTGACAAGACAGATACGCAGTATTTT
CASRGDKTDTQYF
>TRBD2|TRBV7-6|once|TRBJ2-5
TGTGCCAGCAGCTTAGCTATATCTAGCGGTAGGGAGACCCAGTACTTC
CASSLAISSGRETQYF
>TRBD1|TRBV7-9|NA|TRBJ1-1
TGTGCCAGCAGCCAAGGACAGGGGCTGAACACTGAAGCTTTCTTT
CASSQGQGLNTEAFF
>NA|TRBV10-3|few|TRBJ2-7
TGTGCCACCTGGACTCCGCCCTACGAGCAGTACTTC
CATWTPPYEQYF
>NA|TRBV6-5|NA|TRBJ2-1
TGTGCCAGCTCGGTGGAGGGAACGTCCTACAATGAGCAGTTCTTC
CASSVEGTSYNEQFF
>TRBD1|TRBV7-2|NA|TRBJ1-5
TGTGCCAGCAGCCAACCCGGGACAGGGGGCCAGCCCCAGCATTTT
CASSQPGTGGQPQHF
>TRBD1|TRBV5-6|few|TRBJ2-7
TGTGCCAGCAGCCCCGGGACAGGGAACTACGAGCAGTACTTC
CASSPGTGNYEQYF
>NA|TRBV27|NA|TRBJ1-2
TGTGCCAGCAGTTTAGTACCCGCCGGCGGCTATGGCTACACCTTC
CASSLVPAGGYGYTF
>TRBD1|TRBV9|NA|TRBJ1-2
TGTGCCAGCAGCCCGGGGCAGGGGGCCCAGGCCTTC
CASSPGQGAQAF
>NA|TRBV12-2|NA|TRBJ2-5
TGTGCAAGTCGCTTAGGCGGACTAGCGGGAGGAGTTGAGACCCAGTACTTC
CASRLGGLAGGVETQYF
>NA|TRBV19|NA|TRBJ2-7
TGTGCCAGTAGTATAGATTGGACACTGACCTACGAGCAGTACTTC
CASSIDWTLTYEQYF
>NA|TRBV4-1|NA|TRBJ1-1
TGCGCCAGCAGCCAAGAACAGGACACTGAAGCTTTCTTT
CASSQEQDTEAFF
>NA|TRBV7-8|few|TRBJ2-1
TGTGCCAGCAGAGTTTTCCCACCTGGGGGGTCCCTCGACAATGAGCAGTTCTTC
CASRVFPPGGSLDNEQFF
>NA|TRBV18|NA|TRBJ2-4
TGTGCCAGCTCACCACCGGCCGAAAACATTCAGTACTTC
CASSPPAENIQYF
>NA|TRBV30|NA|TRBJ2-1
TGTGCCCTTAGCCGGGAGACGGGTGAGCAGTTCTTC
CALSRETGEQFF
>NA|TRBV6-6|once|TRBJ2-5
TGTGCCAGCAGTTACCCCGGACATGTTCGGACCCAGTACTTC
CASSYPGHVRTQYF
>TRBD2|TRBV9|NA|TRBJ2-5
TGTGCCAGCAGCCGGGGGGGGGCCCGCCAAGAGACCCAGTACTTC
CASSRGGARQETQYF
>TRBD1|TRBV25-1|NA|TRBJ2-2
TGTGCCAGCAGTGAGGTCCCGGGACAGGGGACGAACACCGGGGAGCTGTTTTTT
CASSEVPGQGTNTGELFF
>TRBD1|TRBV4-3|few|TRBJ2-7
TGCGCCAGCAGCCAAGCCGGGACAGGGGGCCTCTCCTACGAGCAGTACTTC
CASSQAGTGGLSYEQYF
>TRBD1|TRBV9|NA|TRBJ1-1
TGTGCCAGCAGCGCACAGGGGGAAGGCGCTGAAGCTTTCTTT
CASSAQGEGAEAFF
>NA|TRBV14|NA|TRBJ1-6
TGTGCCAGCAGCCAAGGTCGTAATTCACCCCTCCACTTT
CASSQGRNSPLHF
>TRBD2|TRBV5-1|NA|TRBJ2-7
TGCGCCGGCAGATCCGATACTAGCGGGAGGGCCCGCGAGCAGTACTTC
CAGRSDTSGRAREQYF
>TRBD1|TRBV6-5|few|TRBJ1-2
TGTGCCAGCAGTTCCCCGGGACAGGGATTGGACTACACCTTC
CASSSPGQGLDYTF
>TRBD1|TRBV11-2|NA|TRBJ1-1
TGTGCCAGCAGCTCTGCACAGGGACAGCGAGGCACTGAAGCTTTCTTT
CASSSAQGQRGTEAFF
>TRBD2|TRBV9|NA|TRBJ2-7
TGTGCCAGCAGCGCTCAGTCTAGCGGGAGGGCGGCAGAGCAGTACTTC
CASSAQSSGRAAEQYF
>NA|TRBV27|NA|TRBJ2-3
TGTGCCAGCAGTTTCTCGCGTACGGGTACGCAGTATTTT
CASSFSRTGTQYF
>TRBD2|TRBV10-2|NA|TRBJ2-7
TGCGCCAGCAGTGGGGTCAGCGCGGGAGGGCAAGTCGAGCAGTACTTC
CASSGVSAGGQVEQYF
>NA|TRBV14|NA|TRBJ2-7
TGTGCCAGCAGCCAAGGGGGGGGGCGATACGAGCAGTACTTC
CASSQGGGRYEQYF
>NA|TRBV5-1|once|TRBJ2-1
TGCGCCAGCAGCTTGGCTGGTCTACAGGGTTACAATGAGCAGTTCTTC
CASSLAGLQGYNEQFF
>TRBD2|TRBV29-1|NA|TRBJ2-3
TGCAGCGTTAAGCGGGACAGCACAGATACGCAGTATTTT
CSVKRDSTDTQYF
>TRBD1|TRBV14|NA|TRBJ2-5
TGTGCCAGCAGCCCCCGGACAGGGAGAGAGACCCAGTACTTC
CASSPRTGRETQYF
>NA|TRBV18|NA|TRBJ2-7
TGTGCCAGCTCGCCTCTCTTACAGGGAGGGTCCTACGAGCAGTACTTC
CASSPLLQGGSYEQYF
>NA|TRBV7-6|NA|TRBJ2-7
TGTGCCAGCAGCTTAGGGGCAGACACCTACGAGCAGTACTTC
CASSLGADTYEQYF
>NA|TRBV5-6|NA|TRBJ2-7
TGTGCCAGCAGCCGTGGACAGAGCCTCTACGAGCAGTACTTC
CASSRGQSLYEQYF
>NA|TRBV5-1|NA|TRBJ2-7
TGCGCCAGCAGCTTAGGGGGGGACGCTAAAAGGAACTACGAGCAGTACTTC
CASSLGGDAKRNYEQYF
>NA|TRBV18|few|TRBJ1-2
TGTGCCAGCTCACTGACAGGAGGAAAGGGCTACACCTTC
CASSLTGGKGYTF
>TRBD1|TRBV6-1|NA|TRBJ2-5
TGTGCCAGCAGTGGCTCTCTCCAGGGGGCTGGGAAGGAGACCCAGTACTTC
CASSGSLQGAGKETQYF